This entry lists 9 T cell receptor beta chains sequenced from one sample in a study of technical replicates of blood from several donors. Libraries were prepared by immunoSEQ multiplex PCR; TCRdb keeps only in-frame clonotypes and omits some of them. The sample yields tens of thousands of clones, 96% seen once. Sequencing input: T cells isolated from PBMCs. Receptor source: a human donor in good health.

The chain's CDR3 is CASSFSGTITGELFF. The CDR3 coding sequence is TGTGCCAGCAGCTTCAGCGGGACTATCACCGGGGAGCTGTTTTTT. The V gene is TRBV11-2, the J gene TRBJ2-2, with 7 bases lining up with TRBD2. The CDR3 loop spans 15 amino acids. CDR1 SGHAT and CDR2 FQNNGV come from the germline V gene. The V segment lost 3 bases and the J segment 4 bases; nucleotides outside the gene matches: 5.

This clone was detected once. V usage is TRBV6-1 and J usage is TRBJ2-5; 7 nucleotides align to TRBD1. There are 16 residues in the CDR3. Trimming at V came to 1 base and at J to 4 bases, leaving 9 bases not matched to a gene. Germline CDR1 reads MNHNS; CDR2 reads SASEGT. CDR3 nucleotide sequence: TGTGCCAGCAGTGAAGGGCACAGGGGAATGAGAGAGACCCAGTACTTC. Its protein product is CASSEGHRGMRETQYF.

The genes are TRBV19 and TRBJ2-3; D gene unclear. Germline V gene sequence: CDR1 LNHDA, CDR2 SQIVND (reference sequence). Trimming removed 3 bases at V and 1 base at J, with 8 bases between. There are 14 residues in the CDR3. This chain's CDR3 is CASSIGSGTDTQYF. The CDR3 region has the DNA TGTGCCAGTAGTATTGGAAGCGGCACAGATACGCAGTATTTT.

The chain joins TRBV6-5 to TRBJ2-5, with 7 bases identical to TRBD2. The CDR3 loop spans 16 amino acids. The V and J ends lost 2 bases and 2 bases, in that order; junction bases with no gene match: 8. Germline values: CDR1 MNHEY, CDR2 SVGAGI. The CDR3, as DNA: TGTGCCAGCAGTTACACGGCTAGCGGACTACAAGAGACCCAGTACTTC. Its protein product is CASSYTASGLQETQYF.

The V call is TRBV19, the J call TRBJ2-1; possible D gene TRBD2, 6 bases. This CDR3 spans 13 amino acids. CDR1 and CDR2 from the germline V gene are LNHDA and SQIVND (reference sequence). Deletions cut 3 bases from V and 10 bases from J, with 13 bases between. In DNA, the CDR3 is TGTGCCAGTAGTATTGGCGGGATTAAGGAGCAGTTCTTC. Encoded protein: CASSIGGIKEQFF.

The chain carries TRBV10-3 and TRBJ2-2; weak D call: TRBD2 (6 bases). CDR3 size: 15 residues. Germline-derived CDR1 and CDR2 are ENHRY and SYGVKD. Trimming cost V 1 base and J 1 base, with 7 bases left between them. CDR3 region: CAISEFGGNTGELFF. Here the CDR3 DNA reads TGTGCCATCAGTGAGTTCGGGGGGAACACCGGGGAGCTGTTTTTT.

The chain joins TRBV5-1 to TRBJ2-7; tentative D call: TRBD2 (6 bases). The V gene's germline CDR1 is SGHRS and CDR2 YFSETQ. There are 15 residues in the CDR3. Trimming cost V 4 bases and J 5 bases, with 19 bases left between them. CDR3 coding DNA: TGCGCCAGCAGCCCCGTGGTAGCGGAAGCCCACGAGCAGTACTTC. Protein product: CASSPVVAEAHEQYF.

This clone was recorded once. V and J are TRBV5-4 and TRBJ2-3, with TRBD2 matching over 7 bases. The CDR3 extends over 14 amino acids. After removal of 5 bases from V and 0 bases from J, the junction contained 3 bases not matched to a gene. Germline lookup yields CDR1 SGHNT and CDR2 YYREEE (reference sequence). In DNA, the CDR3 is TGTGCCAGCAGACAGCGGGGAAGCACAGATACGCAGTATTTT. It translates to CASRQRGSTDTQYF.

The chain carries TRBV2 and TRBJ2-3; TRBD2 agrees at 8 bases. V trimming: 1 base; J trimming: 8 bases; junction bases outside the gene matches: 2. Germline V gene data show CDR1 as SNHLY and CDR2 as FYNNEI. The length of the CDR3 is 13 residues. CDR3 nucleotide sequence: TGTGCCAGCAGTGAAGGGCTAGCGGGTACGCAGTATTTT. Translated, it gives CASSEGLAGTQYF.